These 30 T cell receptor beta chains came from one sample sequenced in a study of cytomegalovirus exposure and HLA in healthy donors (dated by TCRdb to 2015 to 2018). Libraries were constructed by the immunoSEQ multiplex PCR assay. The multiplex PCR relied on a mix of 60 forward primers for TCR Vbeta segments and 13 reverse primers for TCR Jbeta segments. Held by TCRdb, this immuneACCESS table contains in-frame sequences only and omits some clones. Under half of the omission traces to an unresolved V gene where checked; the cause of the rest is unknown. This sample lists 100,000 to 120,000 clones; about 86% were detected once. The ten largest clones take up more than 1.5% of the sample. Sequences were obtained from PBMCs. The receptors here all came from a man aged 40-50 years in good health and CMV-seronegative.

This chain uses TRBV4-1 with TRBJ2-3, with 13 bases fitting TRBD2. With 4 bases clipped from V and 6 bases from J, the junction kept 13 bases outside the gene matches. The CDR3 covers 18 residues. Germline V gene data show CDR1 as MGHRA and CDR2 as YSYEKL. DNA of the CDR3: TGCGCCAGCAGCCGGGGCGAGACTAGCGGGGGGACGTTCGATACGCAGTATTTT. Translated: CASSRGETSGGTFDTQYF.

This chain joins TRBV28 and TRBJ2-1; D may be TRBD2 (6 bases). Germline V CDR1 and CDR2: MDHEN, SYDVKM. The CDR3 length is 15 residues. V was pared by 3 bases and J by 0 bases, with 9 bases between. The CDR3 nucleotides are TGTGCCAGCAGTTTTGGGGGGAGCTCCTACAATGAGCAGTTCTTC. Translating it yields CASSFGGSSYNEQFF.

V gene TRBV25-1 combines with J gene TRBJ2-2, with 7 nucleotides matching TRBD1. The CDR3 covers 14 residues. Germline V gene lookup returns CDR1 MGHDK and CDR2 SYGVNS. V lost 4 bases and J lost 3; bases outside the gene matches: 2. The CDR3 region is CASSATGDTGELFF. The CDR3, as DNA: TGTGCCAGCAGTGCTACAGGGGACACCGGGGAGCTGTTTTTT.

The chain couples TRBV5-4 to TRBJ2-6, with a possible D match to TRBD2 (5 bases). Trimming shortened V by 4 bases and J by 3 bases, and 14 bases separated the two germline ends. This CDR3 region has 16 residues. From germline, CDR1 is SGHNT and CDR2 YYREEE (reference sequence). In DNA, the CDR3 is TGTGCCAGCAGCGCCTCTGACGGGATTGGGGCCAACGTCCTGACTTTC. Amino acid sequence: CASSASDGIGANVLTF.

V gene TRBV9 combines with J gene TRBJ2-3; 10 bases are a match to TRBD2. Germline CDR1 is SGDLS and CDR2 is YYNGEE. V trimming: 0 bases; J trimming: 5 bases; junction bases outside the gene matches: 9. CDR3 length: 17 amino acids. CDR3 region: CASSVDPAGGQVDTQYF. CDR3 in DNA: TGTGCCAGCAGCGTAGACCCAGCGGGGGGGCAGGTAGATACGCAGTATTTT.

This chain uses TRBV6-5 with TRBJ1-2; tentative D call: TRBD1 (5 bases). Per germline, CDR1 MNHEY and CDR2 SVGAGI. This CDR3 is 14 amino acids long. V lost 5 bases, J lost 3 bases, and 13 bases lay in between. The CDR3 is CASSPWGGDYGYTF. CDR3 coding DNA: TGTGCCAGCAGTCCCTGGGGGGGGGACTATGGCTACACCTTC.

This clone has just one count. The V call is TRBV15, the J call TRBJ1-3; TRBD1 aligns across 11 bases. This CDR3 contains 16 residues. Germline CDR1 reads LNHNV; CDR2 reads YYDKDF (reference sequence). V was clipped by 1 base and J by 2 bases; unmatched bases: 1. CDR3 residues: CATSRGDRGTGNTIYF. The CDR3 nucleotides read TGTGCCACCAGCAGAGGGGACAGGGGGACTGGAAACACCATATATTTT.

V and J are TRBV15 and TRBJ1-6; the D is unclear. Per the germline V gene, CDR1 is LNHNV and CDR2 is YYDKDF (reference sequence). This CDR3 region has 16 residues. V was cut by 3 bases and J by 10 bases, with 19 bases left in between. The CDR3 spells CATSRFVEGWGSPLHF. In nucleotides, the CDR3 is TGTGCCACCAGCAGGTTCGTGGAGGGCTGGGGATCACCCCTCCACTTT. Full variable domain (remainder filled in from reference TRBV15 and TRBJ1-6): DAMVIQNPRYQVTQFGKPVTLSCSQTLNHNVMYWYQQKSSQAPKLLFHYYDKDFNNEADTPDNFQSRRPNTSFCFLDIRSPGLGDTAMYLCATSRFVEGWGSPLHFGNGTRLTVT.

The V call is TRBV6-6, the J call TRBJ2-5; unclear D gene. CDR1 is MNHNY, CDR2 SVGAGI, per germline (reference sequence). V lost 5 bases and J 0 bases, leaving 16 bases between the germline ends. The CDR3 sequence is 16 residues long. The CDR3 nucleotides read TGTGCCAGCAGTACCCCTCTTTCCAACTACCAAGAGACCCAGTACTTC. It codes for CASSTPLSNYQETQYF.

The rearrangement uses TRBV2 and TRBJ1-2; D perhaps matches TRBD1 (6 bases). V lost 2 bases to trimming and J lost 7 bases, with 14 bases between them. Germline CDR1 SNHLY, CDR2 FYNNEI. The CDR3 contains 14 residues. The CDR3 nucleotides read TGTGCCAGCAGTGAACAGGGGCGATTCTCTGGCTACACCTTC. It encodes CASSEQGRFSGYTF.

The V call is TRBV10-3, the J call TRBJ1-2, with 7 bases lining up with TRBD1. Trimming removed 3 bases from V and 7 bases from J; junction bases left unmatched: 8. CDR1 is ENHRY and CDR2 is SYGVKD in the germline V gene. The CDR3 totals 14 residues. The CDR3 protein is CAISDTGDSLGYTF. The CDR3 DNA follows: TGTGCCATCAGTGATACAGGGGATTCGCTTGGCTACACCTTC.

The rearrangement links TRBV21-1 to TRBJ1-5. TRBV21-1 is noted as a pseudogene. The CDR3 is 15 amino acids. DNA of the CDR3: TGTGCCAGCAGCAAAGCGCTAAGTTGCAATCAGCCCCAGCATTTT. Translated, it gives CASSKALSCNQPQHF.

The chain links TRBV6-5 to TRBJ1-1; TRBD1 matches 10 bases. V was clipped by 4 bases and J by 11 bases; unmatched bases: 10. CDR1 and CDR2 from the germline V gene are MNHEY and SVGAGI. CDR3 length equals 14 residues. The DNA for the CDR3 is TGTGCCAGCAGTTGGCTCGCGGGACAGGGGAACGCTTTCTTT. Amino acid sequence: CASSWLAGQGNAFF.

The chain joins TRBV2 to TRBJ1-6; 9 bases align to TRBD1. J was trimmed by 6 bases and V by 3 bases; bases with no gene match: 3. This CDR3 comprises 15 residues. The germline V gene encodes CDR1 SNHLY and CDR2 FYNNEI. The CDR3 DNA follows: TGTGCCAGCAGTGATACGGACAGGGGTAATTCACCCCTCCACTTT. Translated: CASSDTDRGNSPLHF.

The rearrangement joins TRBV9 to TRBJ2-2; no reliable D call. V lost 0 bases and J lost 5, with 5 bases in between. The CDR3 length is 13 residues. Per the germline V gene, CDR1 is SGDLS and CDR2 is YYNGEE. In nucleotides, the CDR3 is TGTGCCAGCAGCGTAGTACTGACCGGGGAGCTGTTTTTT. This encodes CASSVVLTGELFF.

The rearrangement links TRBV15 to TRBJ2-7; 9 positions agree with TRBD1. Unmatched junction bases numbered 5, after V lost 2 bases and J lost 0 bases. CDR1 is LNHNV, CDR2 YYDKDF, per germline (reference sequence). The CDR3 consists of 16 residues. The CDR3 nucleotides are TGTGCCACCAGCAGACGGACAGGGGACTACTCCTACGAGCAGTACTTC. This gives the protein CATSRRTGDYSYEQYF.

This chain connects TRBV29-1 to TRBJ1-2; perhaps TRBD1 as D (6 bases). V shed 4 bases and J shed 5 bases, with 11 bases lying between them. CDR1 SQVTM and CDR2 ANQGSEA come from the germline V gene. The CDR3 extends over 12 amino acids. CDR3 in amino acids: CSVVVRGYGYTF. Written as DNA, the CDR3 is TGCAGCGTTGTAGTCAGGGGATATGGCTACACCTTC.

The genes are TRBV6-5 and TRBJ1-1; TRBD1 might be the D (5 bases). Trimming pared 7 bases from V and 1 base from J, leaving 16 bases between. CDR3 length equals 15 residues. Per germline, CDR1 MNHEY and CDR2 SVGAGI. CDR3 region: CASTSGDPSNTEAFF. Written as DNA, the CDR3 is TGTGCCAGCACCTCGGGGGACCCCTCGAACACTGAAGCTTTCTTT.

The rearrangement uses TRBV7-8 and TRBJ2-7, with D possibly being TRBD1 (6 bases). CDR1 is SGHVS and CDR2 is FQNEAQ in the germline V gene. The CDR3 length is 16 residues. Trimming took 3 bases from V and 6 from J, leaving 21 bases between them. The CDR3 coding sequence is TGTGCCAGCAGCTTCAACCGCAGGGGAAATCCCCTCGAGCAGTACTTC. It specifies CASSFNRRGNPLEQYF. The full variable domain, completed using reference TRBV7-8 and TRBJ2-7, is GAGVSQSPRYKVAKRGQDVALRCDPISGHVSLFWYQQALGQGPEFLTYFQNEAQLDKSGLPSDRFFAERPEGSVSTLKIQRTQQEDSAVYLCASSFNRRGNPLEQYFGPGTRLTVT.

The chain has TRBV28 and TRBJ1-4, with no clear D. The CDR3 runs to 16 residues. The germline gives CDR1 MDHEN, CDR2 SYDVKM. The V end lost 3 bases, the J end lost 0 bases, and 11 bases lay between the germline ends. In nucleotides, the CDR3 is TGTGCCAGCAGTTTCGGACTCAAGGCAACTAATGAAAAACTGTTTTTT. It is translated as CASSFGLKATNEKLFF.

The V and J genes are TRBV6-6 and TRBJ1-5, with a weak D call TRBD1 (6 bases). Trimming left V 7 bases short and J 1 base short, with 17 bases between. Germline-derived CDR1 and CDR2 are MNHNY and SVGAGI (reference sequence). The CDR3 runs 16 residues. The CDR3 region is CASNPRGGGSNQPQHF. CDR3 sequence (DNA): TGTGCCAGCAACCCGCGAGGGGGGGGGAGCAATCAGCCCCAGCATTTT.

This clone showed up just once. The chain employs TRBV7-8 and TRBJ1-1; D possibly corresponds to TRBD1 (6 bases). This CDR3 comprises 17 residues. CDR1 and CDR2 (germline): SGHVS, FQNEAQ. The V and J ends lost 3 bases and 0 bases respectively, with 17 bases between them. CDR3 region: CASSLGSQGTLNTEAFF. CDR3 DNA sequence: TGTGCCAGCAGCTTGGGATCTCAGGGGACCTTGAACACTGAAGCTTTCTTT.

The chain joins TRBV2 to TRBJ1-6, with no clear D. The V gene's germline CDR1 is SNHLY and CDR2 FYNNEI. CDR3 length: 14 amino acids. V was shortened by 0 bases and J by 11 bases, with 11 bases between the two germline ends. In nucleotides, the CDR3 is TGTGCCAGCAGTGAAGCTCTGGGCCTAACACCCCTCCACTTT. Translation gives CASSEALGLTPLHF.

Concerning this clone itself: The identical CDR3 is also encoded by other nucleotide sequences in the sample. This chain uses TRBV7-2 with TRBJ1-1; a weak D match, TRBD1 (5 bases). V dropped 5 bases and J dropped 4 bases, with 14 bases sitting between them. CDR1 is SGHTA and CDR2 is FQGNSA in the germline V gene. The CDR3 has 14 residues. CDR3 sequence (DNA): TGTGCCAGCAGCCTCGCGGGGGGAGGCACTGAAGCTTTCTTT. Its translation is CASSLAGGGTEAFF.

The chain has TRBV19 and TRBJ1-6; 7 bases line up with TRBD1. V lost 5 bases to trimming and J lost 6 bases; unmatched junction nucleotides: 1. This CDR3 has 13 amino acids. Germline CDR1 reads LNHDA; CDR2 reads SQIVND (reference sequence). In DNA form, the CDR3 reads TGTGCCAGTAGTGGACAGGTTAATTCACCCCTCCACTTT. Translation gives CASSGQVNSPLHF.

The chain couples TRBV7-2 to TRBJ1-4, with 7 bases matching TRBD1. This CDR3 contains 14 residues. V lost 1 base to trimming and J lost 10 bases; unmatched junction nucleotides: 6. Germline CDR1 SGHTA, CDR2 FQGNSA. Here the CDR3 DNA reads TGTGCCAGCAGCTTAGGGAACGACAGGGCAAAACTGTTTTTT. The encoded protein is CASSLGNDRAKLFF.

This chain joins TRBV7-3 and TRBJ2-2, with 15 bases lining up with TRBD2. J gave up 1 base and V 2 bases, and 2 bases lay outside the gene matches. This CDR3 has 18 residues. Germline values: CDR1 SGHTA, CDR2 FQGTGA. CDR3 coding DNA: TGTGCCAGCAGCTTAGGACTAGCGGGGGGGCTGAACACCGGGGAGCTGTTTTTT. The encoded protein is CASSLGLAGGLNTGELFF.

The J gene is TRBJ1-6, the V gene TRBV30; 8 bases are shared with TRBD1. Germline V gene data show CDR1 as GTSNPN and CDR2 as SVGIG (reference sequence). This CDR3 comprises 13 residues. In DNA, the CDR3 is TGTGTAATCGGGACAGGACGAAATTCACCCCTCCACTTT. It encodes CVIGTGRNSPLHF.

This clone was observed once. The gene calls are TRBV18 and TRBJ1-2; D gene uncertain. Per the germline V gene, CDR1 is KGHSH and CDR2 is LQKENI. This CDR3 comprises 12 residues. V lost 5 bases to trimming and J lost 4 bases, with 8 bases between them. CDR3 in amino acids: CASSSNSYGYTF. CDR3 bases: TGTGCCAGCTCATCGAACAGCTATGGCTACACCTTC.

V usage is TRBV7-3 and J usage is TRBJ2-1; D is possibly TRBD2 (7 bases). The CDR3 contains 16 residues. In germline, CDR1 is SGHTA, CDR2 FQGTGA. V was shortened by 5 bases and J by 8 bases, with 22 bases between the two germline ends. CDR3 protein: CASSPRGGFSGDEQFF. The CDR3, as DNA: TGTGCCAGCAGCCCTAGGGGGGGCTTCTCGGGTGATGAGCAGTTCTTC.